Below, 2 T cell receptor beta chains from the same sample are listed, as sequenced in a study of blood T cell repertoires in COVID-19. Clones were read by immunoSEQ multiplex PCR, and TCRdb kept only the in-frame ones, dropping some. Of some 240,000 clones in the sample, 80% to 95% were seen once. The sequencing sample was made of peripheral blood. The receptors come from a man between 60 and 70 years old with COVID-19, enrolled during active disease.

V and J are TRBV5-1 and TRBJ2-1, with 11 positions matching TRBD2. The CDR3 is 16 amino acids. The junction had 9 bases not matched to a gene; V was cut back by 4 bases and J by 6 bases. Germline V gene data show CDR1 as SGHRS and CDR2 as YFSETQ. Here the CDR3 reads CASSPWTSGSGNEQFF. The CDR3 DNA reads TGCGCCAGCAGCCCTTGGACTAGCGGGTCCGGCAATGAGCAGTTCTTC.

V and J are TRBV9 and TRBJ1-2; D might be TRBD1 (5 bases). The CDR3 sequence is 15 residues long. Trimming cost V 0 bases and J 5 bases, with 14 bases left between them. CDR1 and CDR2 from the germline V gene are SGDLS and YYNGEE. DNA for the CDR3: TGTGCCAGCAGCGTAGATGGGAGGGGTAGGTATGGCTACACCTTC. It translates to CASSVDGRGRYGYTF.